Described below is a single TCR beta chain sequence and its context. This entry is derived from a study of blood T cell repertoires in COVID-19. Trimming took off 1 base at V and 15 bases at J, with 16 bases between the two ends. The length of the CDR3 is 13 residues. Germline CDR1 SGHVS, CDR2 FQNEAQ. Using immunoSEQ multiplex PCR, the repertoire was profiled, and TCRdb retains in-frame clones only, with some absent. The repertoire consists of under 95,000 clones, with around nine tenths occurring once and the leading ten covering over 15%. The sequence was obtained from a woman older than 75 with acute or convalescent COVID-19. Source material: peripheral blood. V usage is TRBV7-8 and J usage is TRBJ2-1, with a tentative D call TRBD1 (5 bases). Written as DNA, the CDR3 is TGTGCCAGCAGCTTAGTTGTGACAGCACAAGGGTTCTTC. Protein sequence: CASSLVVTAQGFF.